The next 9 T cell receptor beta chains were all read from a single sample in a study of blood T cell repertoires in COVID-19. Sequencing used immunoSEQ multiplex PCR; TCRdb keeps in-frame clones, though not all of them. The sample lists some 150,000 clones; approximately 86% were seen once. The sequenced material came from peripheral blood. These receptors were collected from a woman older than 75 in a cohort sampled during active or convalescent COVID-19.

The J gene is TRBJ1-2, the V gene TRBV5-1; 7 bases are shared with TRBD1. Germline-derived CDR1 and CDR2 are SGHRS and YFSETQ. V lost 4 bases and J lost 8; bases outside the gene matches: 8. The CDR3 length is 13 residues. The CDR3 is CASSPQQGRGYTF. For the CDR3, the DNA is TGCGCCAGCAGCCCGCAACAGGGGCGAGGCTACACCTTC.

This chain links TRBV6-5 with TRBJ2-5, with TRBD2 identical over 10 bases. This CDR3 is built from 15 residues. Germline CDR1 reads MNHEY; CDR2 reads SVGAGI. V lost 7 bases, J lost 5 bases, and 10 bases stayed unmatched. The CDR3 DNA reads TGTGCCAGCAACCAAGCGGGAGGGCCAGGGGAGACCCAGTACTTC. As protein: CASNQAGGPGETQYF.

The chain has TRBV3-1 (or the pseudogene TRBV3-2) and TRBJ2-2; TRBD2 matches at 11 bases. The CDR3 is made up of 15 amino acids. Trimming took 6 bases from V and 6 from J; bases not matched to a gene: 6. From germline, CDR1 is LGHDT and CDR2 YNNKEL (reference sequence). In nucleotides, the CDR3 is TGTGCCAGCAGGCCCGTAGCGGGAGGGGCCGGGGAGCTGTTTTTT. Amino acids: CASRPVAGGAGELFF.

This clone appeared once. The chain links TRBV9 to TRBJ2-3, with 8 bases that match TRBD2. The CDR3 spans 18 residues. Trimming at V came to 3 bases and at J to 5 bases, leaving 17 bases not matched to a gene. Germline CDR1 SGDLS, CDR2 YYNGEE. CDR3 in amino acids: CASSAGNSGTPSGDTQYF. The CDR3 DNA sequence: TGTGCCAGCAGCGCCGGTAATAGCGGGACCCCCTCAGGAGATACGCAGTATTTT.

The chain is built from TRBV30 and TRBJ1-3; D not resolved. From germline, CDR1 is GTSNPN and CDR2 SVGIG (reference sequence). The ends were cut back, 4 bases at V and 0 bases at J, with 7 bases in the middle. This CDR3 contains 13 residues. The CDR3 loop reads CAWTQDSGNTIYF. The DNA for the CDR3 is TGTGCCTGGACCCAGGACTCTGGAAACACCATATATTTT.

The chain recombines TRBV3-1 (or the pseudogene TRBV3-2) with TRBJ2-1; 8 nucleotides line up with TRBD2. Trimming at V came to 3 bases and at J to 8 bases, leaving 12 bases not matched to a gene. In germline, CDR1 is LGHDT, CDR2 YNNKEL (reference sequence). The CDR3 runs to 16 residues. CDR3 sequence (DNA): TGTGCCAGCAGCCAGAGGGGGGTTCGCGGGAGGCATGAGCAGTTCTTC. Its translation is CASSQRGVRGRHEQFF.

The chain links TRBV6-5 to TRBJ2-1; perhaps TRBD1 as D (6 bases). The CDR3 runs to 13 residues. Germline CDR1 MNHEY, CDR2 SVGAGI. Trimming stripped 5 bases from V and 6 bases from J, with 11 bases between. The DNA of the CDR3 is TGTGCCAGCAGTAGCGGACAGTCCAATGAGCAGTTCTTC. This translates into CASSSGQSNEQFF.

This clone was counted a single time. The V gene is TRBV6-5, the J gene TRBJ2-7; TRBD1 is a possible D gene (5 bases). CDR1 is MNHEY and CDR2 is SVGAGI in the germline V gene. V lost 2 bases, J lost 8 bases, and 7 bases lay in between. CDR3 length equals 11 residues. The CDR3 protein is CASSYRTQQYF. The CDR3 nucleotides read TGTGCCAGCAGTTACCGGACACAGCAGTACTTC.

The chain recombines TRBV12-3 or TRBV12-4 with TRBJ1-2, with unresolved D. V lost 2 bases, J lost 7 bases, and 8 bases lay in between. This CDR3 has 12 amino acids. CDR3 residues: CASSLRRGGYTF. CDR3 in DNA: TGTGCCAGCAGTTTAAGGCGGGGTGGCTACACCTTC.